This record looks at one T cell receptor beta chain sequence and its context. The data originate from a study of identical twins. Germline CDR1 MGHRA, CDR2 YSYEKL. The CDR3 totals 14 residues. The trim removed 1 base at V and 4 bases at J, leaving 3 bases unmatched. A template switching step contributed a universal primer site, while unique molecular identifiers were present in the cDNA. TCRdb reprocessed the 5' RACE reads with MiXCR, giving one entry per CDR3 protein. The top ten clones hold around 13% of a sample with some 730,000 distinct CDR3 sequences, roughly 18% of them seen once. This sample also belongs to another study, concerning T cells expressing NK-cell markers. That paper notes: According to the study, TCR beta repertoires originated from sorted CD3+CD56+NKG2C+, CD3+CD56+NKG2C- and CD3+CD56-NKG2C+ T cells. In a group of about 6 donors, dominant NKG2C+ clonotypes represented about 1.0-8% of CD8+ T cells. Four donors showed these clonotypes also leading the CD3+CD56-NKG2C+ fraction.

Sequenced: PBMCs. The V and J genes are TRBV4-1 and TRBJ2-5; 7 positions agree with TRBD1. The TCR originated in a woman aged 18-35 years in good health. DNA of the CDR3: TGCGCCAGCAGCCAAGTTCCAGGGGGAGAGACCCAGTACTTC. It encodes CASSQVPGGETQYF.